Sequencing of this T cell receptor (beta chain) was carried out in a study of T cell responses to AZD1222 COVID-19 vaccine. The assay was immunoSEQ multiplex PCR, and TCRdb's table has in-frame clones only and misses some. The sample has over 130,000 clones, around 93% seen once. With V trimmed by 3 bases and J by 12 bases, 8 bases remained unmatched. The CDR3 has 13 amino acids. CDR1 and CDR2 (germline): LGHDT, YNNKEL (reference sequence). The specimen was peripheral blood, collected 28 days after the second AZD1222 dose. The clonotype originates from an adult who received the AZD1222 COVID-19 vaccine. The rearrangement links TRBV3-1 (or the pseudogene TRBV3-2) to TRBJ2-1; TRBD2 aligns across 7 bases. The CDR3 is CASSQSPGGGQFF. DNA for the CDR3: TGTGCCAGCAGCCAGAGTCCGGGCGGGGGGCAGTTCTTC.